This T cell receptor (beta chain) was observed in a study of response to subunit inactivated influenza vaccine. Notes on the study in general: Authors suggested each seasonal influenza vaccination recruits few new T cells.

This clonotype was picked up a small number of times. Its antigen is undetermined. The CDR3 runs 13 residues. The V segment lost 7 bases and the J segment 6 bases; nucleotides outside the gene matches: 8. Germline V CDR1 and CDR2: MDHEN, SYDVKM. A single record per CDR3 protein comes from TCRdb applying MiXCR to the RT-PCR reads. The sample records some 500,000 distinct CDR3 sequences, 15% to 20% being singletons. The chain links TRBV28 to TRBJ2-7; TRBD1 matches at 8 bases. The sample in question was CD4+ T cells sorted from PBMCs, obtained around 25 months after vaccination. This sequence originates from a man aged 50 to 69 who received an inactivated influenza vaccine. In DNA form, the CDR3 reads TGTGCCAGCACTGACAGGGGTGATGGCGAGCAGTACTTC. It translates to CASTDRGDGEQYF.